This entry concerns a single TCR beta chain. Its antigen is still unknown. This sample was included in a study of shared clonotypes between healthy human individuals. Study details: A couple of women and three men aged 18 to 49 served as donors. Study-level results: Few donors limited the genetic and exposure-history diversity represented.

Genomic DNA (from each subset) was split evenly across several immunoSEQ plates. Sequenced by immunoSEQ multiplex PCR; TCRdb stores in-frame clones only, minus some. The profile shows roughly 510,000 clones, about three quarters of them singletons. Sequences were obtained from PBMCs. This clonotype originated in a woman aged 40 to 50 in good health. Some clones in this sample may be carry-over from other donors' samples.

The CDR3, as DNA: TGTGCCAGCAGCTTGGCCCTTCAACTAGGCTACGAGCAGTACTTC. Translating it yields CASSLALQLGYEQYF. This sequence joins TRBV5-4 and TRBJ2-7, with D perhaps TRBD2 (5 bases). V was trimmed by 0 bases and J by 3 bases, leaving 13 bases between them. This CDR3 is 15 amino acids long. The germline V gene encodes CDR1 SGHNT and CDR2 YYREEE (reference sequence).